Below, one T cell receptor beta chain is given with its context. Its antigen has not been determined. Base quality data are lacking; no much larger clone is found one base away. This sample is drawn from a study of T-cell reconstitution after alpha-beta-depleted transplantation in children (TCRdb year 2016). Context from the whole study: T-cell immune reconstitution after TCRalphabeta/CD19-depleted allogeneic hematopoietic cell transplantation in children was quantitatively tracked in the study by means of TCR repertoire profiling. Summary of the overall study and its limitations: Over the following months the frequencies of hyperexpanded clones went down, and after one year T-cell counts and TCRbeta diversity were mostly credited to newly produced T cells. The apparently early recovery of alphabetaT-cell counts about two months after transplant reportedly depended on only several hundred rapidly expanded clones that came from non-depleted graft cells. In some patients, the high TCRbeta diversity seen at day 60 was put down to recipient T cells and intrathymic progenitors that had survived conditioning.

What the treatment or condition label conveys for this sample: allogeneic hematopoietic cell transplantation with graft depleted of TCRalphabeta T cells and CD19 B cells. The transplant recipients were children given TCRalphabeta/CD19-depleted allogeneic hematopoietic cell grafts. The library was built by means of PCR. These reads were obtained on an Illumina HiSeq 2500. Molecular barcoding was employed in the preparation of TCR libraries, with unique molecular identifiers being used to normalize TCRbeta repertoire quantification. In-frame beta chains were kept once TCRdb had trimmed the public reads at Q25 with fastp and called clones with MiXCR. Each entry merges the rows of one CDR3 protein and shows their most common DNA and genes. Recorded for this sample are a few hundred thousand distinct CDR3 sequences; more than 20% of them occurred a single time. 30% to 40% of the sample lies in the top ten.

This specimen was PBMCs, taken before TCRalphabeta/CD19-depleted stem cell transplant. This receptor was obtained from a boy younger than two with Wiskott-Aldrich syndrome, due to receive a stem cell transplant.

The base sequence is TGCAGTGCGCCTCAAAACTCTGGGGCCAACGTCCTGACTTTC. Its protein is CSAPQNSGANVLTF. The chain is encoded by TRBV20-1 joined to TRBJ2-6; no D segment can be confidently identified. The CDR3, cysteine through phenylalanine, is 14 amino acids long. Just CDR3 DNA is preserved here, 42 bases in frame from base 1. At the junction V is shortened by 6 bases and J by 0 bases, with 9 bases in between. In the germline V gene (reference sequence), CDR1 corresponds to DFQATT and CDR2 to SNEGSKA.